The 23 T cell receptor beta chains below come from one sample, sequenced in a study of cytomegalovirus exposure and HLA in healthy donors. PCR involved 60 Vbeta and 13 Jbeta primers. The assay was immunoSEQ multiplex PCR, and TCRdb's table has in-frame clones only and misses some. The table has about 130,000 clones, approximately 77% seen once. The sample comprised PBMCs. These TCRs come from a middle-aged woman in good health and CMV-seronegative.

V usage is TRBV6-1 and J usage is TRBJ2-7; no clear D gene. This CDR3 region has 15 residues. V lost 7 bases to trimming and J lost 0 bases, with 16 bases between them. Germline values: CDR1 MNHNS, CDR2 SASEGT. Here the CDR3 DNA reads TGTGCCAGCACCGTCCTCCGGTACGGCTCCTACGAGCAGTACTTC. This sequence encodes CASTVLRYGSYEQYF.

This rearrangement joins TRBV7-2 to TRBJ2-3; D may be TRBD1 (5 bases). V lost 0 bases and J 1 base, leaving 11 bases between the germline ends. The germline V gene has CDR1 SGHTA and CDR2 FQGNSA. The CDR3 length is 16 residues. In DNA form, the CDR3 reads TGTGCCAGCAGCTTAGCGAGCAGGGTCGGCACAGATACGCAGTATTTT. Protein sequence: CASSLASRVGTDTQYF.

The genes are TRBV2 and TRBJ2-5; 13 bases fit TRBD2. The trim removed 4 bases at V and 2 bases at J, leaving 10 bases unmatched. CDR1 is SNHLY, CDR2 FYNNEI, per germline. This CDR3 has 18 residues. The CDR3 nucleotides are TGTGCCAGCAGTGGGGAGACTAGCGGGGGGCCAAATCAAGAGACCCAGTACTTC. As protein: CASSGETSGGPNQETQYF.

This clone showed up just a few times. The CDR3 DNA reads as TGTGCCAGCAGCCAAGATTTGGGACAGGCCTTAAACTATGGCTACACCTTC. It specifies CASSQDLGQALNYGYTF. This chain connects TRBV4-2 to TRBJ1-2, with 8 bases matching TRBD1. This CDR3 contains 17 residues. Germline CDR1 is LGHNA and CDR2 is YNFKEQ. Trimming took 0 bases from V and 2 from J; bases not matched to a gene: 8.

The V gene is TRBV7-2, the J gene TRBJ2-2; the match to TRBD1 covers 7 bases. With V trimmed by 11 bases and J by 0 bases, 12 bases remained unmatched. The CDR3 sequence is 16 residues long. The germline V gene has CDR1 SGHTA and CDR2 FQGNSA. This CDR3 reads CAGSVQGTTNTGELFF. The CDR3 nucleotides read TGTGCCGGTAGCGTACAGGGGACGACGAACACCGGGGAGCTGTTTTTT.

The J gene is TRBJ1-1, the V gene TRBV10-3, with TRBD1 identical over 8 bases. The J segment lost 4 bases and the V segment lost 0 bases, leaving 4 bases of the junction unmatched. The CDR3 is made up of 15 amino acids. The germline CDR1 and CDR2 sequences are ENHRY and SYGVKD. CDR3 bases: TGTGCCATCAGTGAGTCCAGGGGGCAATCCACTGAAGCTTTCTTT. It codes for CAISESRGQSTEAFF.

DNA for the CDR3: TGTGCCAGCAGCTTAGAGGGACAGGGGATCGACACTGAAGCTTTCTTT. This gives the protein CASSLEGQGIDTEAFF. This chain connects TRBV7-2 to TRBJ1-1, with 10 nucleotides matching TRBD1. This CDR3 comprises 16 residues. The germline V gene has CDR1 SGHTA and CDR2 FQGNSA. The J segment lost 3 bases and the V segment lost 1 base, leaving 5 bases of the junction unmatched.

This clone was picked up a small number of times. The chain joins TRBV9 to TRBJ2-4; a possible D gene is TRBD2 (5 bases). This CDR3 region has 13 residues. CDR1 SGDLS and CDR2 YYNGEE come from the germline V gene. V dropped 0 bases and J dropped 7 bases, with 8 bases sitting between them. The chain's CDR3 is CASSVGRGNIQYF. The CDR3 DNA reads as TGTGCCAGCAGCGTAGGAAGAGGGAACATTCAGTACTTC.

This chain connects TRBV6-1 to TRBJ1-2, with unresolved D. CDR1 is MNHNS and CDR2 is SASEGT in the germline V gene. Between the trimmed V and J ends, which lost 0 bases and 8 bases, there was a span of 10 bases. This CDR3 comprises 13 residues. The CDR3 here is CASSEAQFWGYTF. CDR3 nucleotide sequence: TGTGCCAGCAGTGAAGCTCAGTTTTGGGGCTACACCTTC.

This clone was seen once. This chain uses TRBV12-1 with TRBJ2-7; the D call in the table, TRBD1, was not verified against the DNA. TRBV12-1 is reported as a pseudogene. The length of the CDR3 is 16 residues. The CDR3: CASSTRQGQKSYEQYF. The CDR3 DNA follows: TGTGCCAGCAGCACAAGACAGGGCCAGAAATCCTACGAGCAGTACTTC.

The CDR3 region has the DNA TGTGCCAGCAGCCCCGGGACAGGGAGCAATCAGCCCCAGCATTTT. Protein product: CASSPGTGSNQPQHF. This chain uses TRBV7-2 with TRBJ1-5, with 9 bases matching TRBD1. Germline assignment: CDR1 SGHTA and CDR2 FQGNSA. V lost 5 bases, J lost 1 base, and 3 bases stayed unmatched. The CDR3 has 15 amino acids.

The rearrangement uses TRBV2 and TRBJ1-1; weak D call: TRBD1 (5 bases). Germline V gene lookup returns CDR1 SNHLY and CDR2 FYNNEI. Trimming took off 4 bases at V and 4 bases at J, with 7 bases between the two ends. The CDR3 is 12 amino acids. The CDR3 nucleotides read TGTGCCAGCAGTGCCAGGGTCACTGAAGCTTTCTTT. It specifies CASSARVTEAFF.

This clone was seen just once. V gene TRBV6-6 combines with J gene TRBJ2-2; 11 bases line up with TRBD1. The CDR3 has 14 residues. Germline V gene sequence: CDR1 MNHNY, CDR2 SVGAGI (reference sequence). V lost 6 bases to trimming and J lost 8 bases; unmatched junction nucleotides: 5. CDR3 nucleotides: TGTGCCAGCAGAAACGGACAGGGGGCGGGGGAGCTGTTTTTT. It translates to CASRNGQGAGELFF.

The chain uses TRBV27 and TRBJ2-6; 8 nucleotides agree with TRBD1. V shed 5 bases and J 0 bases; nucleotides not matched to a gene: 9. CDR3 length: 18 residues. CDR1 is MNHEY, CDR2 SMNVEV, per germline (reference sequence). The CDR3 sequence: CASSPRRDRLSGANVLTF. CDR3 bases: TGTGCCAGCAGTCCCCGCCGGGACAGGCTCTCTGGGGCCAACGTCCTGACTTTC. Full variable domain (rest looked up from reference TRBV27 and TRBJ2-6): EAQVTQNPRYLITVTGKKLTVTCSQNMNHEYMSWYRQDPGLGLRQIYYSMNVEVTDKGDVPEGYKVSRKEKRNFPLILESPSPNQTSLYFCASSPRRDRLSGANVLTFGAGSRLTVL.

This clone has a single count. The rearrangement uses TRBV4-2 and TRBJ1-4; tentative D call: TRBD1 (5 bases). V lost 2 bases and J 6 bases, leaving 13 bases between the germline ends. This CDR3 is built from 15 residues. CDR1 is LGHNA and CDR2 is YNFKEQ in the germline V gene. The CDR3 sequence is CASSQFPRADEKLFF. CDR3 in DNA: TGTGCCAGCAGCCAATTCCCCAGGGCGGATGAAAAACTGTTTTTT.

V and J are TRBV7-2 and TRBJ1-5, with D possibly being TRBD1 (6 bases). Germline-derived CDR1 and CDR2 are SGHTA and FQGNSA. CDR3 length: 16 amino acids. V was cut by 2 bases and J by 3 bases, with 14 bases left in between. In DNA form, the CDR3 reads TGTGCCAGCAGCTTATGGGGGGCGGGGGACAATCAGCCCCAGCATTTT. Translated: CASSLWGAGDNQPQHF.

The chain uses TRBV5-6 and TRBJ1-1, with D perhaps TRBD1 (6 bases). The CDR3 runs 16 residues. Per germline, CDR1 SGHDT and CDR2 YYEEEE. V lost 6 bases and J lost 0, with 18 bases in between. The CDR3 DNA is TGTGCCAGCACCTTAGGGGGAGCGGGATTGAACACTGAAGCTTTCTTT. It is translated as CASTLGGAGLNTEAFF.

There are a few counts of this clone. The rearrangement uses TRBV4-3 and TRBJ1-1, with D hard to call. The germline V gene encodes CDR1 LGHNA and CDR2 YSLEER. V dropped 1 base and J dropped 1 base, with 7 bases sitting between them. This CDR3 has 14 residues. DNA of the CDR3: TGCGCCAGCAGCCAAGGCTCGGGGAACACTGAAGCTTTCTTT. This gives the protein CASSQGSGNTEAFF.

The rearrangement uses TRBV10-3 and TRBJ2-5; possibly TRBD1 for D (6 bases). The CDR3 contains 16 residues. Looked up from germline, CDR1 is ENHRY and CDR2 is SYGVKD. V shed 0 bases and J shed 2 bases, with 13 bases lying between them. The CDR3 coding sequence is TGTGCCATCAGTGAGTCGGTCAGGGGAATTCAAGAGACCCAGTACTTC. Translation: CAISESVRGIQETQYF.

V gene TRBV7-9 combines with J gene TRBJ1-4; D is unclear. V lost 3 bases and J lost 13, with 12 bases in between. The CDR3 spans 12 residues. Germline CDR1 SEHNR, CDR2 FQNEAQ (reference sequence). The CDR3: CASSFPTLRLFF. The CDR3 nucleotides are TGTGCCAGCAGCTTCCCTACCCTTAGACTGTTTTTT.

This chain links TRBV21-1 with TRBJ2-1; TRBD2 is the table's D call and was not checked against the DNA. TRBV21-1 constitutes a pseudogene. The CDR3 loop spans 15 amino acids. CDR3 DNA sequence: TGTGCCAGCAGCGCTTCACTGGGCACGGGGAATGAGCAGTTCTTC. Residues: CASSASLGTGNEQFF.

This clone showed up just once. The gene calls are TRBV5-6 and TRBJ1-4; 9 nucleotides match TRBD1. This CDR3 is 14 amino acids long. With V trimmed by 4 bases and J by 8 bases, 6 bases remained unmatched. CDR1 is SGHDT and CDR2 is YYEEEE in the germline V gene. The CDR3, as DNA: TGTGCCAGCAGCCTGGGACAGGGAACCGAAAAACTGTTTTTT. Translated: CASSLGQGTEKLFF.

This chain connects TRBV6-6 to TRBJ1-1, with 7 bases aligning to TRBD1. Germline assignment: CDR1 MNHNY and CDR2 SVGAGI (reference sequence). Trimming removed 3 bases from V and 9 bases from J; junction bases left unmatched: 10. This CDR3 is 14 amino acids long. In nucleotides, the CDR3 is TGTGCCAGCAGTTATGACGTAGGGGGCTATAAAGCTTTCTTT. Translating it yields CASSYDVGGYKAFF.